These T cell receptor beta chains were read from a single sample in a study of T-cell memory formation after mild COVID-19. In TCRdb, the 5' RACE reads were re-called with MiXCR into one record per CDR3 protein. The repertoire has over 70,000 distinct CDR3 sequences, about 14% of them found once; the top ten carry roughly two fifths. The sample taken for sequencing was PBMCs or a T cell subset sorted from them (not recorded which). These TCRs come from a man aged 18 to 30 who had mild COVID-19 (a few samples of this study predate the infection). Cell type and time point are not known. Both conserved end residues are part of each CDR3. The order of the fields is D gene, J gene, clone size, V gene, CDR3 protein, CDR3 DNA. The D gene is left open where the match is weak. Size is omitted from some rows. Given values are once, few, many or a class for expanded clones.

D gene: .
J gene: TRBJ2-1
clone size: few
V gene: TRBV4-3
CDR3 protein: CASSRERSSYNEQFF
CDR3 DNA: TGCGCCAGCAGCCGAGAGCGTAGCTCCTACAATGAGCAGTTCTTC

D gene: .
J gene: TRBJ2-7
clone size: few
V gene: TRBV11-2
CDR3 protein: CASAATTGPSYEQYF
CDR3 DNA: TGTGCCAGCGCCGCCACGACAGGACCCTCCTACGAGCAGTACTTC

D gene: .
J gene: TRBJ1-4
clone size: .
V gene: TRBV15
CDR3 protein: CATSISRGNEKLFF
CDR3 DNA: TGTGCCACCAGCATAAGTAGGGGAAATGAAAAACTGTTTTTT

D gene: .
J gene: TRBJ2-7
clone size: .
V gene: TRBV29-1
CDR3 protein: CSASTGAGEQYF
CDR3 DNA: TGCAGCGCGTCCACAGGGGCGGGGGAGCAGTACTTC

D gene: .
J gene: TRBJ2-5
clone size: .
V gene: TRBV4-2
CDR3 protein: CASSQVDGGVETQYF
CDR3 DNA: TGTGCCAGCAGCCAAGTTGACGGGGGCGTAGAGACCCAGTACTTC

D gene: TRBD1
J gene: TRBJ1-1
clone size: .
V gene: TRBV29-1
CDR3 protein: CSVWGTAPGEAFF
CDR3 DNA: TGCAGCGTTTGGGGGACAGCCCCAGGAGAAGCTTTCTTT

D gene: .
J gene: TRBJ2-1
clone size: few
V gene: TRBV7-2
CDR3 protein: CASSLAVRPPHNEQFF
CDR3 DNA: TGTGCCAGCAGCTTAGCTGTCAGGCCACCTCACAATGAGCAGTTCTTC

D gene: TRBD1
J gene: TRBJ2-1
clone size: many
V gene: TRBV7-6
CDR3 protein: CASSLTGGNEQFF
CDR3 DNA: TGTGCCAGCAGCTTGACAGGGGGCAATGAGCAGTTCTTC

D gene: .
J gene: TRBJ1-3
clone size: .
V gene: TRBV9
CDR3 protein: CASSPQAAGRSGNTIYF
CDR3 DNA: TGTGCCAGCAGCCCCCAGGCGGCGGGACGCTCTGGAAACACCATATATTTT

D gene: TRBD1
J gene: TRBJ1-4
clone size: few
V gene: TRBV11-1
CDR3 protein: CASSAGTATNEKLFF
CDR3 DNA: TGTGCCAGCAGCGCGGGGACAGCAACTAATGAAAAACTGTTTTTT

D gene: .
J gene: TRBJ2-1
clone size: .
V gene: TRBV20-1
CDR3 protein: CSARVWGLSYNEQFF
CDR3 DNA: TGCAGTGCTAGAGTTTGGGGACTCTCCTACAATGAGCAGTTCTTC

D gene: TRBD2
J gene: TRBJ2-7
clone size: .
V gene: TRBV11-2
CDR3 protein: CASSSGAGGTYEQYF
CDR3 DNA: TGTGCCAGCAGCTCCGGAGCGGGGGGCACCTACGAGCAGTACTTC

D gene: .
J gene: TRBJ1-2
clone size: few
V gene: TRBV28
CDR3 protein: CASSFSVQGSFNYGYTF
CDR3 DNA: TGTGCCAGCAGTTTTTCGGTACAGGGATCCTTTAACTATGGCTACACCTTC

D gene: .
J gene: TRBJ2-7
clone size: .
V gene: TRBV6-2/TRBV6-3
CDR3 protein: CASSYLGPISYEQYF
CDR3 DNA: TGTGCCAGCAGTTACCTTGGACCGATTTCCTACGAGCAGTACTTC

D gene: TRBD1
J gene: TRBJ2-2
clone size: .
V gene: TRBV7-9
CDR3 protein: CASSLPDRENTGELFF
CDR3 DNA: TGTGCCAGCAGCCTCCCCGACAGGGAGAACACCGGGGAGCTGTTTTTT

D gene: .
J gene: TRBJ1-4
clone size: .
V gene: TRBV7-6
CDR3 protein: CASSLGWGNNEKLFF
CDR3 DNA: TGTGCCAGCAGCTTAGGTTGGGGAAATAATGAAAAACTGTTTTTT

D gene: TRBD2
J gene: TRBJ2-5
clone size: few
V gene: TRBV29-1
CDR3 protein: CSVEDSGLAPKETQYF
CDR3 DNA: TGCAGCGTTGAAGATTCAGGACTAGCGCCCAAAGAGACCCAGTACTTC

D gene: .
J gene: TRBJ1-2
clone size: few
V gene: TRBV10-3
CDR3 protein: CAISERVKGTIYGYTF
CDR3 DNA: TGTGCCATCAGTGAGCGAGTCAAGGGGACGATCTATGGCTACACCTTC

D gene: .
J gene: TRBJ2-1
clone size: .
V gene: TRBV6-2/TRBV6-3
CDR3 protein: CASSYRGNSYNEQFF
CDR3 DNA: TGTGCCAGCAGTTACCGGGGTAACTCCTACAATGAGCAGTTCTTC

D gene: .
J gene: TRBJ2-2
clone size: many
V gene: TRBV6-6
CDR3 protein: CASSVNPGELFF
CDR3 DNA: TGTGCCAGCAGTGTTAACCCGGGGGAGCTGTTTTTT

D gene: .
J gene: TRBJ2-7
clone size: many
V gene: TRBV29-1
CDR3 protein: CSVLGKAYEQYF
CDR3 DNA: TGCAGCGTTCTGGGCAAAGCCTACGAGCAGTACTTC

D gene: TRBD1
J gene: TRBJ2-1
clone size: few
V gene: TRBV2
CDR3 protein: CASREDRGLNEQFF
CDR3 DNA: TGTGCCAGCAGGGAAGACAGGGGGTTGAATGAGCAGTTCTTC

D gene: .
J gene: TRBJ2-7
clone size: .
V gene: TRBV4-2
CDR3 protein: CASSQDLLYEQYF
CDR3 DNA: TGTGCCAGCAGCCAAGATCTCTTATACGAGCAGTACTTC

D gene: .
J gene: TRBJ1-1
clone size: few
V gene: TRBV10-3
CDR3 protein: CAIRTAVRNTEAFF
CDR3 DNA: TGTGCCATCAGGACAGCGGTGAGGAACACTGAAGCTTTCTTT

D gene: .
J gene: TRBJ2-1
clone size: .
V gene: TRBV6-5
CDR3 protein: CASSTGPSSYNEQFF
CDR3 DNA: TGTGCCAGCAGCACCGGGCCGAGCTCCTACAATGAGCAGTTCTTC

D gene: .
J gene: TRBJ1-1
clone size: .
V gene: TRBV10-3
CDR3 protein: CAIRLSPENTEAFF
CDR3 DNA: TGTGCCATCCGACTTTCCCCGGAGAACACTGAAGCTTTCTTT

D gene: TRBD1
J gene: TRBJ2-1
clone size: .
V gene: TRBV7-9
CDR3 protein: CASRAARDRGRNEQFF
CDR3 DNA: TGTGCCAGCAGAGCGGCCCGGGACAGGGGGCGGAATGAGCAGTTCTTC

D gene: TRBD2
J gene: TRBJ2-1
clone size: .
V gene: TRBV6-5
CDR3 protein: CASSYSKAGGREEQFF
CDR3 DNA: TGTGCCAGCAGTTACTCGAAAGCGGGGGGCCGGGAAGAGCAGTTCTTC

D gene: TRBD1
J gene: TRBJ1-1
clone size: many
V gene: TRBV29-1
CDR3 protein: CSVVGQGAGTEAFF
CDR3 DNA: TGCAGCGTTGTCGGACAGGGGGCGGGAACTGAAGCTTTCTTT

D gene: .
J gene: TRBJ1-6
clone size: once
V gene: TRBV12-3/TRBV12-4
CDR3 protein: CASSLSGISPLNF
CDR3 DNA: TGTGCCAGCAGTTTAAGCGGAATTTCACCCCTCAACTTT

D gene: .
J gene: TRBJ2-7
clone size: .
V gene: TRBV6-2/TRBV6-3
CDR3 protein: CASSYQTGWSSYEQYF
CDR3 DNA: TGTGCCAGCAGTTACCAGACAGGCTGGAGCTCCTACGAGCAGTACTTC

D gene: .
J gene: TRBJ1-5
clone size: .
V gene: TRBV7-6
CDR3 protein: CASSPDLTLNQPQHF
CDR3 DNA: TGTGCCAGCAGTCCCGATCTGACCCTCAATCAGCCCCAGCATTTT

D gene: TRBD1
J gene: TRBJ1-6
clone size: few
V gene: TRBV20-1
CDR3 protein: CSAIWTGLHF
CDR3 DNA: TGCAGTGCTATTTGGACAGGGCTCCACTTT

D gene: TRBD2
J gene: TRBJ2-4
clone size: many
V gene: TRBV6-2/TRBV6-3
CDR3 protein: CASSGTSGEGDIQYF
CDR3 DNA: TGTGCCAGCAGTGGGACTAGCGGGGAAGGGGACATTCAGTACTTC

D gene: .
J gene: TRBJ1-2
clone size: few
V gene: TRBV7-8
CDR3 protein: CASSYRTLAGYTF
CDR3 DNA: TGTGCCAGCAGCTACAGGACTTTGGCAGGCTACACCTTC

D gene: TRBD1
J gene: TRBJ2-2
clone size: .
V gene: TRBV7-9
CDR3 protein: CASSRQGPNTGELFF
CDR3 DNA: TGTGCCAGCAGCCGACAGGGACCGAACACCGGGGAGCTGTTTTTT

D gene: TRBD2
J gene: TRBJ2-5
clone size: few
V gene: TRBV9
CDR3 protein: CASSENPGLAMETQYF
CDR3 DNA: TGTGCCAGCAGCGAGAATCCGGGACTAGCTATGGAGACCCAGTACTTC

D gene: .
J gene: TRBJ2-6
clone size: few
V gene: TRBV11-3
CDR3 protein: CASSLGQAGANVLTF
CDR3 DNA: TGTGCCAGCAGCTTAGGGCAGGCTGGGGCCAACGTCCTGACTTTC

D gene: TRBD1
J gene: TRBJ1-2
clone size: .
V gene: TRBV11-2
CDR3 protein: CASSLDPPLHRGLYGYTF
CDR3 DNA: TGTGCCAGCAGCTTAGATCCCCCACTCCACAGGGGCCTCTATGGCTACACCTTC

D gene: .
J gene: TRBJ2-3
clone size: many
V gene: TRBV12-3/TRBV12-4
CDR3 protein: CASSQLRDGTDTQYF
CDR3 DNA: TGTGCCAGCAGTCAACTCCGGGACGGAACAGATACGCAGTATTTT

D gene: .
J gene: TRBJ2-5
clone size: few
V gene: TRBV7-2
CDR3 protein: CASSLVGFRETQYF
CDR3 DNA: TGTGCCAGCAGCTTAGTAGGGTTTCGAGAGACCCAGTACTTC

D gene: .
J gene: TRBJ1-1
clone size: few
V gene: TRBV4-1
CDR3 protein: CASSQEGSRLRAFF
CDR3 DNA: TGCGCCAGCAGCCAAGAGGGCTCTCGGCTTCGAGCTTTCTTT

D gene: .
J gene: TRBJ2-1
clone size: few
V gene: TRBV7-3
CDR3 protein: CASRATSYNEQFF
CDR3 DNA: TGTGCCAGCAGGGCCACCTCCTACAATGAGCAGTTCTTC

D gene: TRBD1
J gene: TRBJ1-2
clone size: few
V gene: TRBV4-2
CDR3 protein: CASSQGDRANYGYTF
CDR3 DNA: TGTGCCAGCAGCCAAGGGGACAGGGCTAACTATGGCTACACCTTC

D gene: TRBD1
J gene: TRBJ2-2
clone size: many
V gene: TRBV6-4
CDR3 protein: CASSEETGGTGELFF
CDR3 DNA: TGTGCCAGCAGTGAGGAGACAGGGGGCACCGGGGAGCTGTTTTTT

D gene: .
J gene: TRBJ2-2
clone size: .
V gene: TRBV18
CDR3 protein: CASSPLTDLNTGELFF
CDR3 DNA: TGTGCCAGCTCACCACTAACGGACCTGAACACCGGGGAGCTGTTTTTT

D gene: .
J gene: TRBJ2-2
clone size: .
V gene: TRBV14
CDR3 protein: CASSRYGDTGELFF
CDR3 DNA: TGTGCCAGCAGCCGGTATGGTGACACCGGGGAGCTGTTTTTT

D gene: .
J gene: TRBJ2-5
clone size: few
V gene: TRBV7-9
CDR3 protein: CASSFASVGVQETQYF
CDR3 DNA: TGTGCCAGCAGCTTCGCATCGGTGGGGGTGCAAGAGACCCAGTACTTC

D gene: TRBD2
J gene: TRBJ2-3
clone size: .
V gene: TRBV28
CDR3 protein: CASSSGLAVTDTQYF
CDR3 DNA: TGTGCCAGCAGTTCGGGACTAGCGGTCACAGATACGCAGTATTTT

D gene: .
J gene: TRBJ2-1
clone size: medium-sized
V gene: TRBV27
CDR3 protein: CASSLGMAHNEQFF
CDR3 DNA: TGTGCCAGCAGTTTAGGGATGGCTCACAATGAGCAGTTCTTC

D gene: .
J gene: TRBJ2-7
clone size: .
V gene: TRBV12-3/TRBV12-4
CDR3 protein: CASSLAVRDEQYF
CDR3 DNA: TGTGCCAGCAGTTTAGCGGTGAGAGACGAGCAGTACTTC

D gene: TRBD1
J gene: TRBJ2-3
clone size: .
V gene: TRBV11-1
CDR3 protein: CASSVRGTGYIQDTQYF
CDR3 DNA: TGTGCCAGCAGCGTCCGCGGGACAGGGTACATACAAGATACGCAGTATTTT

D gene: TRBD2
J gene: TRBJ2-7
clone size: few
V gene: TRBV20-1
CDR3 protein: CSARRGVSYEQYF
CDR3 DNA: TGCAGTGCTAGACGGGGGGTTTCCTACGAGCAGTACTTC

D gene: .
J gene: TRBJ2-7
clone size: few
V gene: TRBV7-2
CDR3 protein: CASSEQGTTLYEQYF
CDR3 DNA: TGTGCCAGCAGCGAACAGGGCACCACACTCTACGAGCAGTACTTC